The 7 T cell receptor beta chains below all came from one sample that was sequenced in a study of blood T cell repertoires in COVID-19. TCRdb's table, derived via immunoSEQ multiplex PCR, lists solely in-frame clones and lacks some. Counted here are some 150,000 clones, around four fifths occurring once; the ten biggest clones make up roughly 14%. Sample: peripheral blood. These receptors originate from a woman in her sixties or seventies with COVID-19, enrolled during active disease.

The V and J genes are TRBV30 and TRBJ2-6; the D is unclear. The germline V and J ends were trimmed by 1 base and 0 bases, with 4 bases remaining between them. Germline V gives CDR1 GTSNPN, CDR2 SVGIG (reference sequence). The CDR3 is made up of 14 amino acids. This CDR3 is CAWSGLSGANVLTF. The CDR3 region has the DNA TGTGCCTGGAGTGGGCTCTCTGGGGCCAACGTCCTGACTTTC.

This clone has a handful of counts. CDR3 bases: TGTGCCACAGCAAGGTCCGGGGCGGGGATGGGGCCTGAAGCTTTCTTT. The encoded protein is CATARSGAGMGPEAFF. The gene calls are TRBV5-8 and TRBJ1-1; possible D gene TRBD1, 5 bases. V lost 9 bases and J 6 bases, leaving 27 bases between the germline ends. The CDR3 is 16 residues long. CDR1 is SGHTS and CDR2 is YDEGEE in the germline V gene.

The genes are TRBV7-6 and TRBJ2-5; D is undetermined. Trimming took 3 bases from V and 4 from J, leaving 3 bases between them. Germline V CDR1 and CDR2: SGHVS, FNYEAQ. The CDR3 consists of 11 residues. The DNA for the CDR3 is TGTGCCAGCAGCTTCCGAGAGACCCAGTACTTC. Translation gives CASSFRETQYF.

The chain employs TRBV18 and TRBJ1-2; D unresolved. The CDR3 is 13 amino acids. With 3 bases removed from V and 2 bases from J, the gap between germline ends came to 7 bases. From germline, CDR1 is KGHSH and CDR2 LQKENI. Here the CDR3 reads CASSPGRNYGYTF. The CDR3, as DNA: TGTGCCAGCTCACCGGGCAGGAACTATGGCTACACCTTC.

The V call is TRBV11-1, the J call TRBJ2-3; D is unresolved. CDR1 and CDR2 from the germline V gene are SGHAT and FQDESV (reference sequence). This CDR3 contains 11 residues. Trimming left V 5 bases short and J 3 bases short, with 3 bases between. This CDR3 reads CASSRTDTQYF. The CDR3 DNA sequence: TGTGCCAGCAGCCGGACAGATACGCAGTATTTT. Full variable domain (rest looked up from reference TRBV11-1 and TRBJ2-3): EAEVAQSPRYKITEKSQAVAFWCDPISGHATLYWYRQILGQGPELLVQFQDESVVDDSQLPKDRFSAERLKGVDSTLKIQPAELGDSAMYLCASSRTDTQYFGPGTRLTVL.

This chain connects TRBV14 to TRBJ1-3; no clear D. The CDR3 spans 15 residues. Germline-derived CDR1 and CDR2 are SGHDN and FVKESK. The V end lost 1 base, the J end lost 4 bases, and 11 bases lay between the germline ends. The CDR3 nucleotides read TGTGCCAGCAGCCAAGCGGCAGGTATCGGAAACACCATATATTTT. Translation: CASSQAAGIGNTIYF.

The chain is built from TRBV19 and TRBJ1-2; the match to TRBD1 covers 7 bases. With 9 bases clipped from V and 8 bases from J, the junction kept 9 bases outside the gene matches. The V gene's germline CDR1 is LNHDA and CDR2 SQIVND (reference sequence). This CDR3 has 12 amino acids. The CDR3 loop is CASRDSPEGYTF. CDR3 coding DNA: TGTGCCAGCCGGGACAGCCCGGAGGGCTACACCTTC.